These 25 T cell receptor beta chains were sequenced from one sample in a study of human T cells and chemical hapten exposure. Specified time point: patch test 3, about 24 weeks after DPC sensitization. Treatment here: therapeutic diphenylcyclopropenone sensitization with weekly scalp DPC. TCRdb processed the RACE reads anew with MiXCR; each CDR3 protein has one entry. The data show roughly 89,000 distinct CDR3 sequences, roughly a tenth seen once. Source: whole blood, taken in connection with sensitization to the hapten diphenylcyclopropenone (DPC). Receptors were obtained from a woman between 25 and 40 years old with alopecia areata. Some clones in this sample may be carry-over from other donors' samples.

Only a few counts were recorded for this clonotype. The chain joins TRBV27 to TRBJ2-1, with 7 bases aligning to TRBD2. CDR3 length: 16 amino acids. V was clipped by 5 bases and J by 8 bases; unmatched bases: 15. Germline values: CDR1 MNHEY, CDR2 SMNVEV (reference sequence). CDR3 residues: CASSTTPGLAVHEQFF. The CDR3 DNA reads TGTGCCAGCAGTACAACCCCCGGGCTAGCGGTCCATGAGCAGTTCTTC.

V and J are TRBV5-1 and TRBJ2-6, with D tentatively TRBD2 (5 bases). The CDR3 length is 17 residues. V lost 7 bases, J lost 0 bases, and 17 bases lay in between. Germline V CDR1 and CDR2: SGHRS, YFSETQ. CDR3 DNA: TGCGCCAGCTCCCCTACGGGGTTCAGCTCTGGGGCCAACGTCCTGACTTTC. Translation gives CASSPTGFSSGANVLTF.

This clonotype was detected ten times or more. This sequence joins TRBV11-2 and TRBJ1-3; D gene ambiguous. The CDR3 loop spans 15 amino acids. Germline V gives CDR1 SGHAT, CDR2 FQNNGV. The V end lost 3 bases, the J end lost 0 bases, and 9 bases lay between the germline ends. The CDR3 reads CASSLTQLSGNTIYF. DNA of the CDR3: TGTGCCAGCAGCTTGACACAGCTCTCTGGAAACACCATATATTTT.

This clonotype was seen more than once but under ten times. The chain recombines TRBV7-2 with TRBJ2-3; TRBD2 agrees at 11 bases. The CDR3 has 17 residues. Unmatched junction bases numbered 7, after V lost 1 base and J lost 4 bases. In germline, CDR1 is SGHTA, CDR2 FQGNSA. CDR3 residues: CASSLVLLAGVSDTQYF. The CDR3 DNA reads as TGTGCCAGCAGCTTAGTTCTACTAGCGGGGGTTTCAGATACGCAGTATTTT.

The chain combines TRBV29-1 with TRBJ2-3; D is possibly TRBD1 (5 bases). The CDR3 spans 14 residues. V was pared by 5 bases and J by 0 bases, with 12 bases between. The germline CDR1 and CDR2 sequences are SQVTM and ANQGSEA. The DNA of the CDR3 is TGCAGCGTTAGAAGGGGTCAGAGCACAGATACGCAGTATTTT. Translating gives CSVRRGQSTDTQYF.

This sequence joins TRBV24-1 and TRBJ1-2; D is unclear. Trimming shortened V by 4 bases and J by 0 bases, and 5 bases separated the two germline ends. This CDR3 is 13 amino acids long. Per germline, CDR1 KGHDR and CDR2 SFDVKD. The CDR3 is CATSESANYGYTF. The CDR3 coding sequence is TGTGCCACCAGTGAATCCGCTAACTATGGCTACACCTTC.

Note on this clonotype: A junction end diverges from the germline sequence, so it may reflect a read error. The chain recombines TRBV7-7 with TRBJ2-7; D is possibly TRBD1 (5 bases). The CDR3 runs to 15 residues. Germline V gives CDR1 SSHAT, CDR2 FNYEAQ (reference sequence). The CDR3 sequence: CASSLDPRQQYEQYF. CDR3 nucleotides: TGTGCTAGCAGCTTAGATCCGCGACAGCAATACGAGCAGTACTTC.

The genes are TRBV18 and TRBJ1-1; the match to TRBD1 covers 10 bases. Germline V gene data show CDR1 as KGHSH and CDR2 as LQKENI. The V and J ends lost 0 bases and 8 bases, in that order; junction bases with no gene match: 6. The CDR3 extends over 15 amino acids. CDR3 protein: CASSPPRTGGEEAFF. The CDR3 nucleotides read TGTGCCAGCTCACCACCGCGGACAGGGGGTGAAGAAGCTTTCTTT. The full variable domain, with the rest looked up from reference TRBV18 and TRBJ1-1, is NAGVMQNPRHLVRRRGQEARLRCSPMKGHSHVYWYRQLPEEGLKFMVYLQKENIIDESGMPKERFSAEFPKEGPSILRIQQVVRGDSAAYFCASSPPRTGGEEAFFGQGTRLTVV.

This clonotype was picked up many times. V and J are TRBV28 and TRBJ2-1; 8 nucleotides align to TRBD2. Germline CDR1 is MDHEN and CDR2 is SYDVKM. The CDR3 totals 15 residues. J was trimmed by 8 bases and V by 8 bases; bases with no gene match: 14. This CDR3 reads CASRSPGGARYEQFF. The CDR3 coding sequence is TGTGCCAGCCGCTCCCCGGGGGGGGCCCGGTATGAGCAGTTCTTC.

The chain is built from TRBV7-9 and TRBJ1-4, with 9 bases fitting TRBD1. Germline CDR1 SEHNR, CDR2 FQNEAQ (reference sequence). Trimming took 4 bases from V and 11 from J; bases not matched to a gene: 5. The CDR3 has 13 residues. CDR3 DNA sequence: TGTGCCAGCAGCTCGGGACAGGGTGGGAAACTGTTTTTT. It specifies CASSSGQGGKLFF.

The chain is built from TRBV28 and TRBJ1-5; D uncertain. Germline V gene sequence: CDR1 MDHEN, CDR2 SYDVKM. The V end was cut by 4 bases, the J end by 15 bases, with 16 bases between. The CDR3 is made up of 12 amino acids. CDR3: CASSSYRDRPHF. DNA for the CDR3: TGTGCCAGCAGTTCATACCGGGATCGTCCGCATTTT.

This sequence joins TRBV28 and TRBJ2-7; 7 bases are a match to TRBD1. Germline values: CDR1 MDHEN, CDR2 SYDVKM. The CDR3 extends over 15 amino acids. The V segment lost 6 bases and the J segment 1 base; nucleotides outside the gene matches: 9. The CDR3 bases are TGTGCCAGCAGGCAGGGCCGACAGGGATCCTACGAGCAGTACGTC. It is translated as CASRQGRQGSYEQYV.

This clonotype occurred many times. This sequence joins TRBV6-5 and TRBJ1-2, with D tentatively TRBD1 (5 bases). The CDR3 length is 13 residues. Trimming cost V 4 bases and J 8 bases, with 14 bases left between them. From germline, CDR1 is MNHEY and CDR2 SVGAGI. The CDR3 reads CASSSGGGRGYTF. DNA for the CDR3: TGTGCCAGCAGTTCCGGCGGGGGAAGAGGCTACACCTTC.

This clonotype has just a few counts. The genes are TRBV30 and TRBJ2-3; a possible D gene is TRBD2 (6 bases). From germline, CDR1 is GTSNPN and CDR2 SVGIG (reference sequence). CDR3 size: 13 residues. Trimming removed 2 bases at V and 5 bases at J, with 11 bases between. The CDR3 protein is CAWSYGGEDTQYF. As DNA, the CDR3 is TGTGCCTGGAGTTACGGGGGTGAAGATACGCAGTATTTT.

This clonotype was detected ten times or more. The chain recombines TRBV20-1 with TRBJ1-1; 7 nucleotides match TRBD1. The CDR3 totals 17 residues. Germline V gene sequence: CDR1 DFQATT, CDR2 SNEGSKA (reference sequence). J gave up 1 base and V 3 bases, and 14 bases lay outside the gene matches. The CDR3 nucleotides are TGCAGTGCTAGCGAGCCTAAGAGGGGACAGACGAACACTGAAGCTTTCTTT. Its translation: CSASEPKRGQTNTEAFF.

This clonotype was seen a handful of times. The chain couples TRBV7-9 to TRBJ2-2; maybe TRBD1 (6 bases). The CDR3 totals 17 residues. CDR1 SEHNR and CDR2 FQNEAQ come from the germline V gene (reference sequence). V was trimmed by 5 bases and J by 3 bases, leaving 19 bases between them. Here the CDR3 DNA reads TGTGCCAGCAGCCCCCCCCGCCGTGGGGGCTACACCGGGGAGCTGTTTTTT. Translated: CASSPPRRGGYTGELFF.

V and J are TRBV7-2 and TRBJ2-7; 8 bases are a match to TRBD2. CDR3 length equals 13 residues. The V and J ends lost 1 base and 9 bases, in that order; junction bases with no gene match: 5. Germline assignment: CDR1 SGHTA and CDR2 FQGNSA. As DNA, the CDR3 is TGTGCCAGCAGCTTAGGGACTAGCTGGCGGCAGTACTTC. As protein: CASSLGTSWRQYF.

The rearrangement uses TRBV20-1 and TRBJ2-1; 12 positions agree with TRBD2. The J segment lost 7 bases and the V segment lost 4 bases, leaving 5 bases of the junction unmatched. CDR1 is DFQATT and CDR2 is SNEGSKA in the germline V gene (reference sequence). The CDR3 sequence is 14 residues long. This CDR3 reads CSATRLAGANEQFF. In DNA, the CDR3 is TGCAGTGCTACCCGACTAGCGGGAGCGAATGAGCAGTTCTTC.

The chain links TRBV28 to TRBJ1-3; D remains ambiguous. V was cut by 5 bases and J by 0 bases, with 5 bases left in between. CDR3 length equals 13 residues. Germline V gene data show CDR1 as MDHEN and CDR2 as SYDVKM. CDR3 DNA: TGTGCCAGCAGTGACCACTCTGGAAACACCATATATTTT. It specifies CASSDHSGNTIYF.

This clonotype was seen many times. This chain links TRBV6-6 with TRBJ2-2; 10 bases fit TRBD1. Losses at the gene ends were 2 bases for V and 6 bases for J; bases not matched to a gene: 6. The CDR3 totals 16 residues. The germline gives CDR1 MNHNY, CDR2 SVGAGI (reference sequence). The CDR3 DNA sequence: TGTGCCAGCAGTTACAACACGGGACAGGGGCCCGGGGAGCTGTTTTTT. It translates to CASSYNTGQGPGELFF.

This clonotype was seen only a few times. V usage is TRBV29-1 and J usage is TRBJ2-3; no definite D call. This CDR3 is 12 amino acids long. V lost 2 bases to trimming and J lost 6 bases, with 9 bases between them. Germline V gene data show CDR1 as SQVTM and CDR2 as ANQGSEA. The CDR3 coding sequence is TGCAGCGTTGAAATGGTCTCCGATACGCAGTATTTT. As protein: CSVEMVSDTQYF.

This clonotype appeared many times. The rearrangement uses TRBV18 and TRBJ2-2; D is uncertain. The CDR3 contains 16 residues. V dropped 4 bases and J dropped 4 bases, with 16 bases sitting between them. Germline assignment: CDR1 KGHSH and CDR2 LQKENI. CDR3 loop: CASSLNYPWSTGELFF. CDR3 DNA sequence: TGTGCCAGCTCACTAAACTACCCATGGAGCACCGGGGAGCTGTTTTTT.

Details on this clonotype: A much larger clone sits a single nucleotide away, making a read error possible. The genes are TRBV19 and TRBJ2-1, with TRBD2 identical over 10 bases. The V gene's germline CDR1 is LNHDA and CDR2 SQIVND (reference sequence). The CDR3 consists of 15 residues. The CDR3 nucleotides are TGTGCCAGTAGCCGCGGAACTAGCGGGATCAATGAGCAGTCCTTC. As protein: CASSRGTSGINEQSF.

This clonotype came up many times. This chain uses TRBV7-2 with TRBJ2-1; 9 bases are a match to TRBD2. The CDR3 has 15 residues. V shed 4 bases, J shed 6 bases, and the junction held 7 bases outside the gene matches. Germline assignment: CDR1 SGHTA and CDR2 FQGNSA. The CDR3 region is CASSSDLTSGNEQFF. CDR3 DNA: TGTGCCAGCAGCTCAGACCTGACTAGCGGCAATGAGCAGTTCTTC.

This clonotype came up a few times. The chain is built from TRBV28 and TRBJ2-1; a weak D match, TRBD2 (6 bases). The CDR3 is made up of 13 amino acids. Trimming removed 6 bases at V and 9 bases at J, with 15 bases between. Germline V lookup: CDR1 MDHEN, CDR2 SYDVKM. DNA for the CDR3: TGTGCCAGCAGATCCCCGGGGGTCGGTGAGCAGTTCTTC. It is translated as CASRSPGVGEQFF. The complete variable domain, with remaining parts taken from reference TRBV28 and TRBJ2-1, reads DVKVTQSSRYLVKRTGEKVFLECVQDMDHENMFWYRQDPGLGLRLIYFSYDVKMKEKGDIPEGYSVSREKKERFSLILESASTNQTSMYLCASRSPGVGEQFFGPGTRLTVL.